This is a list of T cell receptor beta chains from one sample in a study of regulatory T cells in long-lasting Graves disease. TCRdb redid the calling of the multiplex PCR reads with MiXCR, one entry per CDR3 protein. The sample lists about 460,000 distinct CDR3 sequences, about 15% occurring once. These data also featured in a second study, about T cells in Graves' hyperthyroidism and ophthalmopathy.

The sequenced sample was peripheral blood mononuclear cells (PBMCs), obtained at new diagnosis, from a patient treated with antithyroid drugs. The receptor source for this set is a woman aged 45 to 65 with Graves disease. CDR3s include the opening cysteine and the closing phenylalanine or tryptophan. A D gene is named only where the DNA matches it firmly. Size tells how often a clone was seen (once, few, many) or the class of an expanded clone, and some rows leave it out.

j_call v_call cdr3_length clone_size d_call cdr3_aa cdr3_nt
TRBJ2-7 TRBV10-3 15 many TRBD2 CAISEMPSGSNEQYF TGTGCCATCAGTGAGATGCCTAGCGGGAGTAACGAGCAGTACTTC
TRBJ2-1 TRBV7-3 15 . TRBD2 CASSFTLAAYNEQFF TGTGCCAGCAGCTTTACTCTAGCGGCTTACAATGAGCAGTTCTTC
TRBJ2-2 TRBV25-1 13 . . CASSEQYTGELFF TGTGCCAGCAGTGAACAGTACACCGGGGAGCTGTTTTTT
TRBJ2-7 TRBV6-9 13 . . CASSSYLRYEQYF TGTGCCAGCAGTTCCTACTTGAGGTACGAGCAGTACTTC
TRBJ2-7 TRBV19 14 . TRBD1 CASSIGGQFYEQYF TGTGCCAGTAGTATTGGGGGACAGTTCTACGAGCAGTACTTC
TRBJ1-5 TRBV2 12 once TRBD1 CASRDRGPRLHF TGTGCCAGCAGGGACAGGGGGCCAAGACTGCATTTT
TRBJ1-2 TRBV12-3/TRBV12-4 13 many . CASSLGVDYGYTF TGTGCCAGCAGTCTTGGGGTGGATTATGGCTACACCTTC
TRBJ2-5 TRBV7-8 15 . . CASSLGRNRWETQYF TGTGCCAGCAGCTTAGGCCGAAACCGCTGGGAGACCCAGTACTTC
TRBJ2-1 TRBV5-1 16 many TRBD1 CASTKRGGQGGNEQFF TGCGCCAGCACCAAGAGAGGGGGACAGGGTGGCAATGAGCAGTTCTTC
TRBJ1-5 TRBV6-2/TRBV6-3 15 few . CASSNNQYSNQPQHF TGTGCCAGCAGTAACAACCAATATAGCAATCAGCCCCAGCATTTT
TRBJ1-1 TRBV19 15 few . CASSIEGGGNTEAFF TGTGCCAGTAGTATAGAAGGAGGGGGGAACACTGAAGCTTTCTTT
TRBJ2-7 TRBV29-1 14 many TRBD2 CSVVPSGTNYEQYF TGCAGCGTTGTTCCTAGCGGGACAAACTACGAGCAGTACTTC
TRBJ1-2 TRBV7-2 15 many . CASSLGQFTNYGYTF TGTGCCAGCAGCTTAGGACAGTTTACTAACTATGGCTACACCTTC
TRBJ1-4 TRBV6-1 15 few . CASTWRAQPAEKLFF TGTGCCAGCACCTGGCGGGCTCAGCCGGCTGAAAAACTGTTTTTT
TRBJ2-7 TRBV12-3/TRBV12-4 14 many TRBD1 CASSSGQGFHEQYF TGTGCCAGCAGTTCGGGACAGGGGTTCCACGAGCAGTACTTC
TRBJ2-5 TRBV18 16 many . CASSPPGQGEQETQYF TGTGCCAGCTCACCACCGGGTCAAGGGGAACAAGAGACCCAGTACTTC
TRBJ1-1 TRBV10-3 12 many . CAISERPGEAFF TGTGCCATCAGTGAAAGACCGGGGGAGGCTTTCTTT
TRBJ1-2 TRBV7-9 14 few . CASSLQGANYGYTF TGTGCCAGCAGCTTACAGGGTGCGAACTATGGCTACACCTTC
TRBJ2-3 TRBV28 12 few . CASSGPSDTQYF TGTGCCAGCAGTGGCCCCTCGGATACGCAGTATTTT
TRBJ1-2 TRBV6-1 13 many . CASETATNYGYTF TGTGCCAGCGAGACAGCTACTAACTATGGCTACACCTTC
TRBJ2-5 TRBV5-6 17 many TRBD1 CASSLADRMLSGETQYF TGTGCCAGCAGCTTGGCGGACAGGATGCTTAGTGGAGAGACCCAGTACTTC
TRBJ1-4 TRBV28 13 many . CASSLEGTEKLFF TGTGCCAGCAGTTTAGAAGGGACTGAAAAACTGTTTTTT
TRBJ1-4 TRBV28 13 many . CASSGPINEKLFF TGTGCCAGCAGTGGTCCCATTAATGAAAAACTGTTTTTT
TRBJ2-2 TRBV19 16 . TRBD1 CASSIRGPTGAGELFF TGTGCCAGTAGTATAAGGGGGCCCACAGGCGCCGGGGAGCTGTTTTTT
TRBJ2-3 TRBV6-1 15 many TRBD2 CASRLAGGITDTQYF TGTGCCAGCAGACTAGCGGGAGGTATCACAGATACGCAGTATTTT
TRBJ1-4 TRBV19 14 . TRBD1 CAASPTGGVEKLFF TGTGCTGCTTCTCCAACAGGGGGAGTTGAAAAACTGTTTTTT
TRBJ2-7 TRBV5-6 16 many . CASSSPAAGLSYEQYF TGTGCCAGCAGCTCCCCAGCTGCGGGATTATCCTACGAGCAGTACTTC
TRBJ2-7 TRBV28 16 . . CASSFVLGAPSYKQYF TGTGCCAGCAGTTTCGTGTTGGGTGCTCCCTCCTACAAGCAGTACTTC
TRBJ2-1 TRBV20-1 13 many . CSARSGNLNEQFF TGCAGTGCTAGGTCCGGGAACCTCAATGAGCAGTTCTTC
TRBJ2-7 TRBV6-5 15 few . CASSYSSSTYLEQYF TGTGCCAGCAGTTACTCGTCTAGCACTTATCTCGAGCAGTACTTC
TRBJ1-4 TRBV6-1 17 . . CASASGPADSTNEKLFF TGTGCCAGCGCCTCGGGACCCGCAGACTCAACTAATGAAAAACTGTTTTTT
TRBJ2-1 TRBV7-3 16 many TRBD2 CASSLRVAGGYNEQFF TGTGCCAGCAGCTTAAGAGTAGCGGGAGGGTACAATGAGCAGTTCTTC
TRBJ1-6 TRBV7-2 17 few . CASSQGAGAKPNSPLHF TGTGCCAGCAGCCAAGGGGCGGGTGCAAAACCTAATTCACCCCTCCACTTT
TRBJ2-7 TRBV7-9 18 . . CASSYRRGPLSGIGEQYF TGTGCCAGCAGCTACCGACGGGGGCCGTTGTCCGGGATAGGCGAGCAGTACTTC
TRBJ2-7 TRBV13 14 . . CASSLEVSSYEQYF TGTGCCAGCAGCTTAGAGGTCAGTTCCTACGAGCAGTACTTC
TRBJ2-2 TRBV2 15 many TRBD1 CASRPGQGETGELFF TGTGCCAGCAGGCCGGGACAGGGGGAAACCGGGGAGCTGTTTTTT
TRBJ2-5 TRBV20-1 15 many TRBD2 CSAQRASGPQRTQYF TGCAGTGCCCAGAGGGCTAGCGGGCCCCAGAGGACCCAGTACTTC
TRBJ1-5 TRBV24-1 16 many . CATSVIREGWDQPQHF TGTGCCACCAGTGTGATCCGTGAGGGATGGGATCAGCCCCAGCATTTT
TRBJ2-7 TRBV28 16 many . CASSGIGTIVRYEQYF TGTGCCAGCAGCGGGATCGGGACCATAGTCCGCTACGAGCAGTACTTC
TRBJ2-5 TRBV28 18 . TRBD2 CASSWPASGSGVGETQYF TGTGCCAGCAGTTGGCCCGCTAGCGGGAGTGGGGTAGGGGAGACCCAGTACTTC
TRBJ2-1 TRBV7-3 16 many TRBD1 CASSLTWDREGNEQFF TGTGCCAGCAGCTTAACGTGGGACAGGGAGGGCAATGAGCAGTTCTTC
TRBJ1-6 TRBV30 14 few . CAWSVLGSNSPLHF TGTGCCTGGAGTGTACTGGGTTCTAATTCACCCCTCCACTTT
TRBJ2-1 TRBV3-1 15 many TRBD2 CASSSSGRDYNEQFF TGTGCCAGCAGCTCTAGCGGGAGGGACTACAATGAGCAGTTCTTC
TRBJ1-5 TRBV6-1 13 many . CASSTTGAQPQHF TGTGCCAGCAGCACGACGGGGGCTCAGCCCCAGCATTTT
TRBJ1-5 TRBV6-1 18 many . CASSPEGWAQNSNQPQHF TGTGCCAGCAGCCCCGAAGGGTGGGCGCAAAATAGCAATCAGCCCCAGCATTTT
TRBJ1-5 TRBV3-1 15 . . CACSQTRNSNQPQHF TGTGCCTGCAGCCAAACACGGAATAGCAATCAGCCCCAGCATTTT
TRBJ2-1 TRBV5-4 16 . TRBD2 CARRTTTSGGYNEQFF TGTGCCAGGAGAACTACTACTAGCGGGGGCTACAATGAGCAGTTCTTC
TRBJ2-2 TRBV4-1 15 few TRBD2 CASSQSGIDTGELFF TGCGCCAGCAGCCAGAGCGGGATCGACACCGGGGAGCTGTTTTTT
TRBJ2-6 TRBV6-2/TRBV6-3 14 . . CASSLHTGANVLTF TGTGCCAGCAGTTTGCACACTGGGGCCAACGTCCTGACTTTC
TRBJ2-7 TRBV20-1 13 . TRBD1 CSARDRLDYEQYF TGCAGTGCCAGGGACAGGCTGGACTACGAGCAGTACTTC
TRBJ2-5 TRBV4-1 16 many . CASSLRTIGTGETQYF TGCGCCAGCAGCCTAAGGACTATCGGGACGGGAGAGACCCAGTACTTC
TRBJ2-7 TRBV28 12 many . CASSFLGYEQYF TGTGCCAGCAGCTTCTTGGGCTACGAGCAGTACTTC
TRBJ1-2 TRBV5-5 15 many TRBD1 CASSRRTGANYGYTF TGTGCCAGCAGCCGAAGGACAGGGGCTAACTATGGCTACACCTTC
TRBJ2-1 TRBV5-1 15 many TRBD2 CASSLSGRAHNEQFF TGCGCCAGCAGCTTAAGCGGGAGGGCCCACAATGAGCAGTTCTTC
TRBJ1-6 TRBV7-3 15 many . CASSPTGPNNSPLHF TGTGCCAGCAGCCCGACAGGACCCAATAATTCACCCCTCCACTTT
TRBJ2-2 TRBV11-3 12 many . CASSQGLGELFF TGTGCCAGCAGCCAGGGTTTGGGGGAGCTGTTTTTT
TRBJ2-1 TRBV27 16 many TRBD1 CASSKTGTGIHNEQFF TGTGCCAGCAGCAAAACCGGGACAGGGATTCACAATGAGCAGTTCTTC
TRBJ1-1 TRBV27 15 . . CASSFYVTRNTEAFF TGTGCCAGCAGTTTCTACGTGACGAGGAACACTGAAGCTTTCTTT
TRBJ1-2 TRBV5-1 14 many . CASSGGSANYGYTF TGCGCCAGCAGCGGAGGGTCTGCTAACTATGGCTACACCTTC